A single TCR beta chain is shown here with its context. Its antigen remains undetermined. Base quality data are lacking; no much larger clone is found one base away. This sample is part of a study of T cell responses to AZD1222 COVID-19 vaccine (dated by TCRdb to the early 2020s). Regarding the complete study: AZD1222 recipients given second doses at about 4 weeks or at about 12 weeks were pooled, since spike-specific TCR depth and breadth were not found to differ between the two schedules. TCR sequencing was performed for approximately 240 trial participants, of whom roughly 200 were given two doses of AZD1222 and approximately 25 were given two doses of MenACWY control vaccine. Enrollment into the trials was organized by age into subgroups of 18-55, 56-69 and 70-plus years, and those subgroups contained approximately 160, 26 and 62 TCR-sequenced participants, respectively. On the study overall, not on this receptor specifically: Because no samples from the day 14 peak response were available, repertoires could be characterized only after the peak T cell response. Participants were mostly white British and included more females than males, and it was suggested by the authors that clonal diversity may have been underestimated. Conclusions about previously exposed vaccinees were limited because only six or seven AZD1222 recipients were SARS-CoV-2 seropositive at baseline. Spike-specific TCR breadth and depth rose significantly after two AZD1222 doses compared with day 0 and with MenACWY recipients. Reportedly, almost half of the unique spike-specific TCRs recognized epitopes lying outside the regions that are mutated in the B.1.351 and B.1.1.7 variants. In the small 56-69-year group, the increase in depth fell short of significance, most likely because of low power. CD4 TCRs associated with the vaccine covered the entire spike protein, and the dominant responses were in regions 160-218 and 743-854.

The CDR3 regions of human TCRbeta chains were subjected to immunosequencing. For the original study's pipeline: Repertoire TCRs were matched against a reference library of SARS-CoV-2-specific TCRs generated with the MIRA antigen-specificity platform. Breadth meant the fraction of unique TCRs that were SARS-CoV-2-associated, whereas depth meant the fraction of total T cells that were SARS-CoV-2-associated. Using the MIRA data, each spike-specific TCR was assigned both to the spike region to which the TCR was reactive and to a CD4 or CD8 class. Log10-transformed breadth and depth values were compared by one-way ANOVA with Sidak's multiple comparisons tests. The clones in this table, taken by TCRdb from immuneACCESS, are in-frame only. Not every clone is retained; where verified, under half of the shortfall comes from an unresolved V gene, and the cause of the rest is unknown. That table supplies the V and J calls and clone size; D and trimming were determined from the DNA. Within this sample are 95,000 to 120,000 clones, with 86% of them counted one time only. The ten largest make up less than 3.5% of the sample.

This specimen's time point label, interpreted: baseline before first vaccination. Vaccinee samples came from UK trials COV001 and COV002, including a single-blind randomized controlled phase 2/3 trial of AZD1222 (ChAdOx1 nCoV-19) in healthy adults. Trial participant PBMC samples were collected at day 0 and day 28 after the second dose for TCRbeta chain sequencing. The TCR originated in an adult in good health. The specimen comprised peripheral blood, sampled on day 0 of AZD1222 vaccination.

The CDR3 region has the sequence CASTPQGTDYGYTF. The DNA is as follows: TGTGCCAGCACCCCTCAGGGGACGGACTATGGCTACACCTTC. The V and J genes are TRBV6-5 and TRBJ1-2; a tentative D call is TRBD1 (6 bases match). Trimming removed 7 bases from V and 3 bases from J, leaving 15 bases between the germline ends. The germline V gene gives CDR1 as MNHEY and CDR2 as SVGAGI. Reading from cysteine to phenylalanine, the CDR3 counts 14 amino acids. The kept DNA is CDR3 alone, 42 bases in frame from the first base.